Here is one T cell receptor beta chain with its context. What it binds is unknown. This sample is part of a study of radiotherapy plus CTLA-4 blockade in lung cancer. Study-wide results and caveats: Per reports, early blood T cell clone dynamics, plus interferon-beta, forecast response most strongly. In blood, TCR clones derived from the tumor expanded after radiotherapy plus ipilimumab.

Trimming left V 6 bases short and J 0 bases short, with 16 bases between. The CDR3 consists of 16 residues. Germline CDR1 is PRHDT and CDR2 is FYEKMQ (reference sequence). The assay was immunoSEQ multiplex PCR, and TCRdb's table has in-frame clones only and misses some. The data contain about 62,000 clones, 70% to 80% of them singletons. Focal radiation was given together with CTLA-4 blockade (ipilimumab) to patients with chemo-refractory metastatic non-small-cell lung cancer. The sample here was peripheral blood, taken from a patient treated with radiotherapy plus ipilimumab. This chain links TRBV13 with TRBJ2-3; tentatively, D is TRBD2 (6 bases). The receptor's source is a human donor with non-small cell lung cancer who had a complete response to radiotherapy plus ipilimumab. The CDR3 is CASSAFGEASTDTQYF. The CDR3 region has the DNA TGTGCCAGCAGTGCATTCGGGGAGGCTAGCACAGATACGCAGTATTTT.